This T cell receptor (beta chain) was sequenced in a study of T cell repertoires in cytomegalovirus infection. Study-level findings and limits: HLA-C-restricted, CMV-specific TCR beta clonotypes were dominant ex vivo.

A note on this clonotype: The antigen is undetermined.

CDR1 and CDR2 (germline): SGHVS, FNYEAQ. With 2 bases removed from V and 2 bases from J, the gap between germline ends came to 11 bases. The CDR3 length is 15 residues. TCRdb independently ran MiXCR on the reads; one entry per CDR3 protein. This sample carries 200,000 to 250,000 distinct CDR3 sequences, less than 50% of them seen once, and the ten largest clones take approximately 60%. This specimen was CD8+ T cells from cultured PBMCs, taken from culture after CMV antigen stimulation. This sequence joins TRBV7-6 and TRBJ2-3; D is perhaps TRBD2 (5 bases). The clonotype comes from a human donor in good health (CMV status not recorded). Some clones in this sample may be carry-over from other donors' samples. In DNA form, the CDR3 reads TGTGCCAGCAGCTTATATTTAGCGTCCACAGATACGCAGTATTTT. Translation gives CASSLYLASTDTQYF.